The 3 T cell receptor beta chains below all came from one sample that was sequenced in a study of regulatory T cells in long-lasting Graves disease. Time point described: newly diagnosed GD, antithyroid drugs for less than 3 months. RNA from PBMCs was the source of the TCR library. The authors built TCR beta libraries using iRepertoire HTBI primers and Arm-PCR of CDR3 regions. TCRdb re-called the multiplex PCR reads with MiXCR, one entry per CDR3 protein. The sample holds about 330,000 distinct CDR3 sequences; 15% to 20% are singletons and the top ten take 20% to 25%. This sample also appeared in a second study, on T cells in Graves' hyperthyroidism and ophthalmopathy.

The specimen comprised peripheral blood mononuclear cells (PBMCs), sampled at new diagnosis, from a patient treated with antithyroid drugs. These receptors all stem from a woman aged 18-35 years with Graves disease.

The sample holds a few counts of this clonotype. CDR3 sequence reads: CSARRGMGQPQHF. The CDR3 DNA follows: TGCAGTGCTAGGAGAGGGATGGGTCAGCCCCAGCATTTT. This chain connects TRBV20-1 to TRBJ1-5, with D uncertain. V gave up 3 bases and J gave up 6 bases, with 12 bases separating them. The CDR3 contains 13 residues. Germline CDR1 and CDR2: DFQATT and SNEGSKA (reference sequence).

This chain links TRBV3-1 with TRBJ1-2; a weak D match, TRBD1 (5 bases). Trimming cost V 0 bases and J 6 bases, with 14 bases left between them. The CDR3 is made up of 15 amino acids. The germline CDR1 and CDR2 sequences are LGHDT and YNNKEL (reference sequence). This chain's CDR3 is CASSQDPRVLDGYTF. Written as DNA, the CDR3 is TGTGCCAGCAGCCAAGATCCCAGGGTATTGGATGGCTACACCTTC. Full variable domain (outside the CDR3, taken from reference TRBV3-1 and TRBJ1-2): DTAVSQTPKYLVTQMGNDKSIKCEQNLGHDTMYWYKQDSKKFLKIMFSYNNKELIINETVPNRFSPKSPDKAHLNLHINSLELGDSAVYFCASSQDPRVLDGYTFGSGTRLTVV.

The chain has TRBV7-2 and TRBJ2-3; 14 bases line up with TRBD2. The CDR3 has 16 amino acids. After removal of 5 bases from V and 3 bases from J, the junction contained 4 bases not matched to a gene. The germline gives CDR1 SGHTA, CDR2 FQGNSA. The CDR3 DNA sequence: TGTGCCAGCAGCCGGGGGACTAGCGGGAGAACAGATACGCAGTATTTT. As protein: CASSRGTSGRTDTQYF.